Each of the 26 T cell receptor beta chains below was sequenced from the same sample in a study of Ad26.COV2.S vaccination and SARS-CoV-2 variants. The treatment was: some 20 received Ad26.COV2.S at low or high dose, single or two shots; roughly 5 received placebo; per-sample allocation not given. Vaccine and placebo recipients were sampled on day 63 after the first injection. This table comes from immunoSEQ multiplex PCR, and its TCRdb copy is limited to in-frame clones, with some not included. The sample yields about 400,000 clones, roughly 90% seen once. The starting material was peripheral blood, obtained in a trial of Ad26.COV2.S vaccine versus placebo. The source is a person between 18 and 59 years old who received the Ad26.COV2.S COVID-19 vaccine or a placebo.

This sequence joins TRBV19 and TRBJ2-3; D gene ambiguous. Germline V CDR1 and CDR2: LNHDA, SQIVND (reference sequence). V shed 6 bases and J shed 4 bases, with 20 bases lying between them. The CDR3 is 16 amino acids. The CDR3 nucleotides are TGTGCCAGTAGCCGTGGTATTTGGGTTGGGGCAGATACGCAGTATTTT. It specifies CASSRGIWVGADTQYF.

In its sample, this clone was seen once. This chain connects TRBV6-5 to TRBJ2-1; 10 bases map to TRBD2. The J segment lost 7 bases and the V segment lost 2 bases, leaving 8 bases of the junction unmatched. Germline CDR1 reads MNHEY; CDR2 reads SVGAGI. The CDR3 covers 16 residues. In DNA form, the CDR3 reads TGTGCCAGCAGTTACAGCGCTAGCGGGAGCAGGAATGAGCAGTTCTTC. It specifies CASSYSASGSRNEQFF.

This clone appeared a single time. The chain uses TRBV10-3 and TRBJ2-1, with D hard to call. The CDR3 is 13 amino acids. V dropped 7 bases and J dropped 9 bases, with 16 bases sitting between them. Germline V CDR1 and CDR2: ENHRY, SYGVKD. CDR3 amino acids: CAITATGRVEQFF. CDR3 DNA: TGTGCCATCACGGCTACCGGGCGTGTTGAGCAGTTCTTC.

As concerns this clone: Other DNA sequences in this sample translate to the same CDR3. The rearrangement joins TRBV5-1 to TRBJ1-1, with unresolved D. The CDR3 sequence is 14 residues long. The V gene's germline CDR1 is SGHRS and CDR2 YFSETQ. V was clipped by 0 bases and J by 4 bases, with 10 bases between them. The DNA of the CDR3 is TGCGCCAGCAGCTTGGACTTGTTGGGCACTGAAGCTTTCTTT. It specifies CASSLDLLGTEAFF.

The V and J genes are TRBV7-9 and TRBJ2-2; 10 positions match TRBD2. The V gene end was trimmed by 3 bases and the J gene end by 5 bases; junction bases not matched to a gene: 9. The CDR3 has 17 residues. Germline V gives CDR1 SEHNR, CDR2 FQNEAQ (reference sequence). For the CDR3, the DNA is TGTGCCAGCAGCTTTAGCGGGAGGCCTACGCGGACCGGGGAGCTGTTTTTT. It translates to CASSFSGRPTRTGELFF.

This chain joins TRBV7-2 and TRBJ2-7; 8 bases are shared with TRBD2. Germline V CDR1 and CDR2: SGHTA, FQGNSA. V trimming: 2 bases; J trimming: 0 bases; junction bases outside the gene matches: 9. The CDR3 is 17 amino acids. CDR3 in amino acids: CASSLFVAGGPSYEQYF. The CDR3 bases are TGTGCCAGCAGCTTATTTGTCGCGGGAGGCCCCTCCTACGAGCAGTACTTC.

This clone was counted between two and nine times. The rearrangement uses TRBV5-8 and TRBJ1-1; unclear D gene. Trimming pared 5 bases from V and 1 base from J, leaving 6 bases between. The germline V gene encodes CDR1 SGHTS and CDR2 YDEGEE. CDR3 size: 12 residues. The CDR3 region is CASSPGNTEAFF. In DNA, the CDR3 is TGTGCCAGCAGTCCGGGGAACACTGAAGCTTTCTTT.

V usage is TRBV28 and J usage is TRBJ2-7, with 8 bases aligning to TRBD1. V lost 5 bases to trimming and J lost 4 bases; unmatched junction nucleotides: 10. CDR1 and CDR2 from the germline V gene are MDHEN and SYDVKM. This CDR3 region has 15 residues. The CDR3 loop is CASSGGQGSLYEQYF. The CDR3 DNA reads as TGTGCCAGCAGTGGAGGACAGGGTTCCCTATACGAGCAGTACTTC.

The count of this clone is one. The chain uses TRBV28 and TRBJ2-1, with 9 bases fitting TRBD1. V shed 6 bases and J 2 bases; nucleotides not matched to a gene: 5. Germline lookup yields CDR1 MDHEN and CDR2 SYDVKM. The CDR3 is 15 amino acids. The CDR3 here is CASRNGQGTYNEQFF. Written as DNA, the CDR3 is TGTGCCAGCAGGAACGGACAGGGGACCTACAATGAGCAGTTCTTC.

This clone was seen once. The chain carries TRBV5-1 and TRBJ1-2; 7 positions match TRBD1. The CDR3 totals 16 residues. Germline values: CDR1 SGHRS, CDR2 YFSETQ. Germline trimming cut 0 bases from V and 6 bases from J; bases unmatched to any gene: 11. The CDR3 here is CASSLEGTARPNGYTF. Here the CDR3 DNA reads TGCGCCAGCAGCTTGGAAGGGACAGCCCGGCCCAATGGCTACACCTTC.

The rearrangement joins TRBV5-1 to TRBJ1-1; TRBD1 is a possible D gene (6 bases). Germline V gives CDR1 SGHRS, CDR2 YFSETQ. This CDR3 has 14 amino acids. V was cut by 6 bases and J by 5 bases, with 17 bases left in between. CDR3 sequence reads: CASTEQGGMTEAFF. The CDR3 bases are TGCGCCAGCACCGAACAGGGAGGAATGACTGAAGCTTTCTTT.

The J gene is TRBJ2-1, the V gene TRBV11-2, with D perhaps matching TRBD1 or TRBD2 (5 bases each). There are 12 residues in the CDR3. Trimming removed 4 bases at V and 11 bases at J, with 12 bases between. Germline lookup yields CDR1 SGHAT and CDR2 FQNNGV. The CDR3 here is CASSSSGPQQFF. In DNA, the CDR3 is TGTGCCAGCAGCTCCTCGGGACCTCAGCAGTTCTTC. Based on the CDR3 plus reference TRBV11-2 and TRBJ2-1, the full variable domain is EAGVAQSPRYKIIEKRQSVAFWCNPISGHATLYWYQQILGQGPKLLIQFQNNGVVDDSQLPKDRFSAERLKGVDSTLKIQPAKLEDSAVYLCASSSSGPQQFFGPGTRLTVL.

This sequence joins TRBV2 and TRBJ2-5; D perhaps matches TRBD1 (6 bases). V was cut by 10 bases and J by 4 bases, with 16 bases left in between. CDR1 and CDR2 from the germline V gene are SNHLY and FYNNEI. This CDR3 is 13 amino acids long. For the CDR3, the DNA is TGTGCCACCCTCGCAGGGGCGAGAGAGACCCAGTACTTC. It encodes CATLAGARETQYF.

The rearrangement joins TRBV29-1 to TRBJ2-1, with D uncertain. The CDR3 contains 13 residues. In germline, CDR1 is SQVTM, CDR2 ANQGSEA. Trimming removed 1 base at V and 7 bases at J, with 11 bases between. CDR3 loop: CSVEGGGSNEQFF. DNA of the CDR3: TGCAGCGTTGAAGGCGGCGGATCGAATGAGCAGTTCTTC.

This chain joins TRBV10-3 and TRBJ1-4, with 11 bases identical to TRBD1. Germline CDR1 is ENHRY and CDR2 is SYGVKD. The J segment lost 6 bases and the V segment lost 5 bases, leaving 5 bases of the junction unmatched. The CDR3 contains 15 residues. CDR3 sequence: CAISRTGGQDEKLFF. The CDR3, as DNA: TGTGCCATCAGTAGGACAGGGGGCCAGGATGAAAAACTGTTTTTT.

The gene calls are TRBV30 and TRBJ2-1; a weak D match, TRBD2 (5 bases). There are 12 residues in the CDR3. Germline-derived CDR1 and CDR2 are GTSNPN and SVGIG (reference sequence). V gave up 3 bases and J gave up 9 bases, with 12 bases separating them. CDR3 sequence reads: CAWSPGAGEQFF. In nucleotides, the CDR3 is TGTGCCTGGAGCCCCGGTGCGGGTGAGCAGTTCTTC.

This chain joins TRBV12-3 or TRBV12-4 and TRBJ1-4; maybe TRBD1 (6 bases). The CDR3 extends over 13 amino acids. The V end lost 8 bases, the J end lost 1 base, and 8 bases lay between the germline ends. The CDR3 DNA reads as TGTGCCAGCGGGGGCCTAACTAATGAAAAACTGTTTTTT. The encoded protein is CASGGLTNEKLFF.

This chain joins TRBV12-5 and TRBJ2-1; D is undetermined. Trimming took off 2 bases at V and 5 bases at J, with 4 bases between the two ends. The germline V gene encodes CDR1 LGHNT and CDR2 FRNRAP. The CDR3 is made up of 12 amino acids. DNA for the CDR3: TGTGCTAGTGGTTTGCGAAACAATGAGCAGTTCTTC. It is translated as CASGLRNNEQFF.

V usage is TRBV5-1 and J usage is TRBJ2-5, with D possibly being TRBD1 (5 bases). The CDR3 runs to 16 residues. Per the germline V gene, CDR1 is SGHRS and CDR2 is YFSETQ. The V end was cut by 0 bases, the J end by 0 bases, with 12 bases between. CDR3 residues: CASSLGRQSNQETQYF. The CDR3 nucleotides read TGCGCCAGCAGCTTGGGGAGACAGAGCAACCAAGAGACCCAGTACTTC.

The V call is TRBV5-1, the J call TRBJ2-1; D tentatively reads TRBD1 or TRBD2 (5 bases each). The CDR3 has 22 amino acids. From germline, CDR1 is SGHRS and CDR2 YFSETQ. The germline V and J ends were trimmed by 4 bases and 1 base, with 33 bases remaining between them. CDR3 in amino acids: CASSNELGPWGTTMLSYNEQFF. As DNA, the CDR3 is TGCGCCAGCAGCAACGAGCTGGGCCCCTGGGGGACGACAATGCTTTCCTACAATGAGCAGTTCTTC. Drawing the rest from reference TRBV5-1 and TRBJ2-1, the complete variable domain is KAGVTQTPRYLIKTRGQQVTLSCSPISGHRSVSWYQQTPGQGLQFLFEYFSETQRNKGNFPGRFSGRQFSNSRSEMNVSTLELGDSALYLCASSNELGPWGTTMLSYNEQFFGPGTRLTVL.

The chain uses TRBV7-8 and TRBJ1-6; D is ambiguous. This CDR3 has 20 amino acids. V gave up 6 bases and J gave up 0 bases, with 24 bases separating them. Germline loops: CDR1 SGHVS, CDR2 FQNEAQ. The CDR3 DNA is TGTGCCAGCAGTCCCGTTGACCGGGTGTGGTCGAGCTCCTATAATTCACCCCTCCACTTT. This sequence encodes CASSPVDRVWSSSYNSPLHF.

DNA of the CDR3: TGTGCCAGCAGCTTCGACAAAAACATTCAGTACTTC. Its translation is CASSFDKNIQYF. This sequence joins TRBV7-2 and TRBJ2-4, with D hard to call. The V end lost 3 bases, the J end lost 3 bases, and 3 bases lay between the germline ends. The CDR3 consists of 12 residues. Per the germline V gene, CDR1 is SGHTA and CDR2 is FQGNSA.

Note on this clone: The sample contains more than one DNA sequence encoding this CDR3. The gene calls are TRBV5-1 and TRBJ2-7, with D possibly TRBD2 on 5 matching bases. Germline assignment: CDR1 SGHRS and CDR2 YFSETQ. Between the trimmed V and J ends, which lost 0 bases and 1 base, there was a span of 8 bases. CDR3 size: 14 residues. The CDR3 reads CASSLAGGSYEQYF. In DNA form, the CDR3 reads TGCGCCAGCAGCTTGGCCGGAGGTTCCTACGAGCAGTACTTC. Complete variable domain (other parts from reference TRBV5-1 and TRBJ2-7): KAGVTQTPRYLIKTRGQQVTLSCSPISGHRSVSWYQQTPGQGLQFLFEYFSETQRNKGNFPGRFSGRQFSNSRSEMNVSTLELGDSALYLCASSLAGGSYEQYFGPGTRLTVT.

The genes are TRBV5-4 and TRBJ2-7, with 8 nucleotides matching TRBD1. CDR3 length equals 14 residues. From germline, CDR1 is SGHNT and CDR2 YYREEE (reference sequence). Trimming removed 0 bases from V and 7 bases from J; junction bases left unmatched: 6. The CDR3 DNA reads as TGTGCCAGCAGCTTGGATCAGGGGGCGGTTGAGCAGTACTTC. This encodes CASSLDQGAVEQYF. Variable domain in full (rest from reference TRBV5-4 and TRBJ2-7): ETGVTQSPTHLIKTRGQQVTLRCSSQSGHNTVSWYQQALGQGPQFIFQYYREEENGRGNFPPRFSGLQFPNYSSELNVNALELDDSALYLCASSLDQGAVEQYFGPGTRLTVT.

The rearrangement joins TRBV6-1 to TRBJ2-1, with 7 bases aligning to TRBD2. After removal of 4 bases from V and 4 bases from J, the junction contained 4 bases not matched to a gene. Germline-derived CDR1 and CDR2 are MNHNS and SASEGT. CDR3 length: 14 amino acids. CDR3 nucleotide sequence: TGTGCCAGCAGTGGTCTAGCGGAGTACAATGAGCAGTTCTTC. Residues: CASSGLAEYNEQFF.

The chain employs TRBV19 and TRBJ2-7; 8 bases map to TRBD1. The CDR3 spans 13 residues. CDR1 LNHDA and CDR2 SQIVND come from the germline V gene (reference sequence). Germline trimming cut 6 bases from V and 6 bases from J; bases unmatched to any gene: 7. CDR3 sequence: CASRGDRRGEQYF. Here the CDR3 DNA reads TGTGCCAGTAGGGGGGACAGGAGGGGCGAGCAGTACTTC.